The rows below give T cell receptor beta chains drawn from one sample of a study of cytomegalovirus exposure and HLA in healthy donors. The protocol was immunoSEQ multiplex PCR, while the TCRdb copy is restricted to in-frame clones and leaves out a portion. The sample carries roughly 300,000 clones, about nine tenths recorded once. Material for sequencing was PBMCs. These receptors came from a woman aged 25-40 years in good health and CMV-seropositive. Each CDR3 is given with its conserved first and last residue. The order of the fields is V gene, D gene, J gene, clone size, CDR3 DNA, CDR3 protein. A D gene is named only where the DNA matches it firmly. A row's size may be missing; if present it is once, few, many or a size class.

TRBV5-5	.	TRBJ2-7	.	TGTGCCAGCAGTGATGTCTACGAGCAGTACTTC	CASSDVYEQYF
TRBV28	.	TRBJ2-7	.	TGTGCCAGCACTCCAGCTTCCTACGAGCAGTACTTC	CASTPASYEQYF
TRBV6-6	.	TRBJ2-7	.	TGTGCCAGCAGTTTGCCTACAGTAAAATCTTCCTACGAGCAGTACTTC	CASSLPTVKSSYEQYF
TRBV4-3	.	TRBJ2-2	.	TGCGCCAGCAGCCAAGAACATGACCCGAACACCGGGGAGCTGTTTTTT	CASSQEHDPNTGELFF
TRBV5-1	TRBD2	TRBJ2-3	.	TGCGCCAGCAGGGCGGGAGGCACAGATACGCAGTATTTT	CASRAGGTDTQYF
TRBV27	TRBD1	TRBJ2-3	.	TGTGCCAGCAGTTTATTCCATCAGGGGGCCCTCCTACATCCGCCAGGGGATACGCAGTATTTT	CASSLFHQGALLHPPGDTQYF
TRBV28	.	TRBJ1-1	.	TGTGCCAGCAGTTTATCGCAGGGGGAAGCTTTCTTT	CASSLSQGEAFF
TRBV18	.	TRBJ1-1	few	TGTGCCAGCTCACGAGACAGGCCCCCTGAAGCTTTCTTT	CASSRDRPPEAFF
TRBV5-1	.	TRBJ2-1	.	TGCGCCAGCAGCCTCGCGGCGGGCAATGAGCAGTTCTTC	CASSLAAGNEQFF
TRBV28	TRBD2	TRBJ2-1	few	TGTGCCAGCAGTCCGGGACTAGCTGGACATGAGCAGTTCTTC	CASSPGLAGHEQFF